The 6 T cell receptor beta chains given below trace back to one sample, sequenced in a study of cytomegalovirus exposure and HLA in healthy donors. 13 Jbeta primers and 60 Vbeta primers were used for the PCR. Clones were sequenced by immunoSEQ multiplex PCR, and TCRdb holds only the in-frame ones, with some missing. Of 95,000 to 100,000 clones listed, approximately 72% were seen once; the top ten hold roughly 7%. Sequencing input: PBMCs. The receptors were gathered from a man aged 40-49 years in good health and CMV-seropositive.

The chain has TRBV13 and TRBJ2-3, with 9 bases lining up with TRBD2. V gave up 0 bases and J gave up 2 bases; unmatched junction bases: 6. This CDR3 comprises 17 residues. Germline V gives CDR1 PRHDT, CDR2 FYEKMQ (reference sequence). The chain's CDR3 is CASSLGPAGGYTDTQYF. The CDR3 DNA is TGTGCCAGCAGCTTAGGTCCAGCGGGGGGATACACAGATACGCAGTATTTT.

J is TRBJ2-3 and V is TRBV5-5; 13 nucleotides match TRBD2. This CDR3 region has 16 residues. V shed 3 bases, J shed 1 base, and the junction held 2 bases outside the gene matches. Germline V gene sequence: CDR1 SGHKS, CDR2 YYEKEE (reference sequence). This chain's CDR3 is CASSSGLAGGTDTQYF. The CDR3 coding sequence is TGTGCCAGCAGCTCCGGACTAGCGGGGGGCACAGATACGCAGTATTTT.

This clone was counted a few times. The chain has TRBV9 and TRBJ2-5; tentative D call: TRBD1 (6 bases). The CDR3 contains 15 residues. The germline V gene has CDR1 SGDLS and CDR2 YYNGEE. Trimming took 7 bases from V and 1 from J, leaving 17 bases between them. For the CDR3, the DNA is TGTGCCAGCGGCCCCCTCGACAGGATCCAAGAGACCCAGTACTTC. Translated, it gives CASGPLDRIQETQYF.

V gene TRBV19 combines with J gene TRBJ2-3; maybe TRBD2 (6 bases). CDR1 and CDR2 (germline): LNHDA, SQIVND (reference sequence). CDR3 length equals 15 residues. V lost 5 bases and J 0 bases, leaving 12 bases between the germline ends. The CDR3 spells CASSLMAGSTDTQYF. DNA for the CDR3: TGTGCCAGTAGTCTCATGGCGGGGAGCACAGATACGCAGTATTTT.

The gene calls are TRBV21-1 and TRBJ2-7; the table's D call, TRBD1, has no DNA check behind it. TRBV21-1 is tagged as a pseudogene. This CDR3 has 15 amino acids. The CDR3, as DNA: TGTGCCAGCAGCAATGAAGGACAGGGAACCTACGAGCAGTACTTC. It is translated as CASSNEGQGTYEQYF.

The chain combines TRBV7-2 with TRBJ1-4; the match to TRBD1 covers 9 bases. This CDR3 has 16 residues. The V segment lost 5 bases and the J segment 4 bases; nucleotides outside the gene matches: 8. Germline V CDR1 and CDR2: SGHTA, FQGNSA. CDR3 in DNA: TGTGCCAGCAGCCAGGGACAGGGCGGAGGTAATGAAAAACTGTTTTTT. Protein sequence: CASSQGQGGGNEKLFF.